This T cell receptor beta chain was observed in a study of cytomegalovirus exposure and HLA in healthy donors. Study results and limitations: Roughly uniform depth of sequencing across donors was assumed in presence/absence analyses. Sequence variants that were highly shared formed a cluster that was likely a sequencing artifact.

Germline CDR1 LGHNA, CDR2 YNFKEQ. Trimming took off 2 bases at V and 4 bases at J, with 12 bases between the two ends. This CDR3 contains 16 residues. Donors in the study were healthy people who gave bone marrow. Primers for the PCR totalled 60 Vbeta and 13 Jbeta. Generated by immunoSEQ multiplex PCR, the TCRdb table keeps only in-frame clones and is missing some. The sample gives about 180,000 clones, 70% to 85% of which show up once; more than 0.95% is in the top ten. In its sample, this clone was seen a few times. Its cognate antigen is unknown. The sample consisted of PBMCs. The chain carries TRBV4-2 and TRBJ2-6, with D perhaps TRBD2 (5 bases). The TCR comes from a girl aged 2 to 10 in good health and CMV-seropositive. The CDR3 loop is CASSQTTMGGANVLTF. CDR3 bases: TGTGCCAGCAGCCAAACGACTATGGGCGGGGCCAACGTCCTGACTTTC.